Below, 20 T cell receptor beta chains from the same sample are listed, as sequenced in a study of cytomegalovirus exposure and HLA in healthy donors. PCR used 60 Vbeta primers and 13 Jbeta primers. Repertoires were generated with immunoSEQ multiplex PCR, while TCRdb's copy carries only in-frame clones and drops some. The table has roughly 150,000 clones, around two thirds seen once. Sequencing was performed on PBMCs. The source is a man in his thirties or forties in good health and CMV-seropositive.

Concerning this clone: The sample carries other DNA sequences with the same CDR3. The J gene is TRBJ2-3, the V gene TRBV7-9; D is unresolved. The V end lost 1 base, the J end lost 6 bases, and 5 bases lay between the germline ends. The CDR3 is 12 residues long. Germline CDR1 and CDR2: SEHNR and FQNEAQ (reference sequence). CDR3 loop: CASSLETDTQYF. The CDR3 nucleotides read TGTGCCAGCAGCTTAGAGACTGATACGCAGTATTTT.

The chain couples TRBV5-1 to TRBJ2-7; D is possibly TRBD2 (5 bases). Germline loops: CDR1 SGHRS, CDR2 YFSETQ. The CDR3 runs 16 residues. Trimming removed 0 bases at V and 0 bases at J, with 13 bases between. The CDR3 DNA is TGCGCCAGCAGCTTGGATGGCGGACTCAGCTCCTACGAGCAGTACTTC. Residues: CASSLDGGLSSYEQYF.

CDR3 sequence reads: CASSYLRLRSSYEQYF. The CDR3 bases are TGTGCCAGCAGTTACCTTCGACTGAGAAGCTCCTACGAGCAGTACTTC. The rearrangement links TRBV6-6 to TRBJ2-7; D gene ambiguous. Trimming cost V 2 bases and J 0 bases, with 14 bases left between them. The CDR3 extends over 16 amino acids. Germline V gives CDR1 MNHNY, CDR2 SVGAGI (reference sequence).

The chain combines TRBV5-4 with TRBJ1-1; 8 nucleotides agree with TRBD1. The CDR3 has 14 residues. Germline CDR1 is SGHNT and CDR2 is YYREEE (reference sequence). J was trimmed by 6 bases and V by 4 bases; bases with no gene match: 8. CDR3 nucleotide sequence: TGTGCCAGCAGCGAAACAGGGGGGAATTCTGAAGCTTTCTTT. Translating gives CASSETGGNSEAFF.

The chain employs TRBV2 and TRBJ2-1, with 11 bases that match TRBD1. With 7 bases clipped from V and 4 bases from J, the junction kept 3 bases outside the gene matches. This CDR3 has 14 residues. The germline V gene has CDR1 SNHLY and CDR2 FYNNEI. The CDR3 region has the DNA TGTGCCAGCACCGGACAGGGGGCGTACAATGAGCAGTTCTTC. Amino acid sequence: CASTGQGAYNEQFF.

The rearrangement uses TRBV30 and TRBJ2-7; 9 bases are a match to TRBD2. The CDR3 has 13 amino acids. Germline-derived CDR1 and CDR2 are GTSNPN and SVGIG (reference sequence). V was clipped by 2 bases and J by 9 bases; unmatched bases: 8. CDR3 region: CAWSIPGLAVQYF. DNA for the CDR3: TGTGCCTGGAGTATTCCGGGACTAGCCGTGCAGTACTTC.

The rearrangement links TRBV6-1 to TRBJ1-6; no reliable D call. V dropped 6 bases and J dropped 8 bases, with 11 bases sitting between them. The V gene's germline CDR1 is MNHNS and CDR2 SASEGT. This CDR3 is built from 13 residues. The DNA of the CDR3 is TGTGCCAGCAGAACTGGTGTGGATTCACCCCTCCACTTT. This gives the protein CASRTGVDSPLHF.

The CDR3 coding sequence is TGTGCCAGCAGCTTAAGGGGAATAGCGGGAGATGAAGAGACCCAGTACTTC. It specifies CASSLRGIAGDEETQYF. V and J are TRBV11-1 and TRBJ2-5, with 9 bases fitting TRBD2. The germline gives CDR1 SGHAT, CDR2 FQDESV (reference sequence). This CDR3 has 17 amino acids. With V trimmed by 2 bases and J by 3 bases, 10 bases remained unmatched.

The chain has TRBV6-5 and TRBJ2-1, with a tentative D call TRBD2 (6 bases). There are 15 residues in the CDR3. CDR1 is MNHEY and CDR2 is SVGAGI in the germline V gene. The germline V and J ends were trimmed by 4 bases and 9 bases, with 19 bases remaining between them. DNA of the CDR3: TGTGCCAGCAGTTTTGGGGGGTTTAGGCTGATTGAGCAGTTCTTC. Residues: CASSFGGFRLIEQFF.

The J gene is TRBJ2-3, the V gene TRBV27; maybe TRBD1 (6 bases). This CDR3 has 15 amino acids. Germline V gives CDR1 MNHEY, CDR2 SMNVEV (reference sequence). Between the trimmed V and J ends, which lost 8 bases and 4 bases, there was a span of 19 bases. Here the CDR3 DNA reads TGTGCCAGCTCAAGGGGGAAGTCGTTCCCAGATACGCAGTATTTT. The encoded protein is CASSRGKSFPDTQYF.

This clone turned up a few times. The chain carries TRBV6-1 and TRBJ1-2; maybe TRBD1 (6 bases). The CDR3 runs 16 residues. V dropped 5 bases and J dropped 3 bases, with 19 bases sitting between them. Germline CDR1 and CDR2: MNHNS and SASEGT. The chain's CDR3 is CASSQEPQGTDYGYTF. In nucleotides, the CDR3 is TGTGCCAGCAGTCAAGAGCCCCAGGGGACGGACTATGGCTACACCTTC.

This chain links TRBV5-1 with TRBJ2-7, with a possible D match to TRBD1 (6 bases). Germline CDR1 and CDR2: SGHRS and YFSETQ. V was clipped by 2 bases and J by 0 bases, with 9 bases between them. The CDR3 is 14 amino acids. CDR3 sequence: CASSFRGSSYEQYF. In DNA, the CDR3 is TGCGCCAGCAGCTTCAGGGGATCCTCCTACGAGCAGTACTTC.

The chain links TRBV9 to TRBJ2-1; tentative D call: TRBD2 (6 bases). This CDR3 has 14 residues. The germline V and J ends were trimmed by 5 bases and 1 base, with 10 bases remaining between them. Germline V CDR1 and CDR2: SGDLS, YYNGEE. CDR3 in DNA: TGTGCCAGCAGTAGCGGCCTTTCCTACAATGAGCAGTTCTTC. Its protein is CASSSGLSYNEQFF. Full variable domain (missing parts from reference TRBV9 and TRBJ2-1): DSGVTQTPKHLITATGQRVTLRCSPRSGDLSVYWYQQSLDQGLQFLIQYYNGEERAKGNILERFSAQQFPDLHSELNLSSLELGDSALYFCASSSGLSYNEQFFGPGTRLTVL.

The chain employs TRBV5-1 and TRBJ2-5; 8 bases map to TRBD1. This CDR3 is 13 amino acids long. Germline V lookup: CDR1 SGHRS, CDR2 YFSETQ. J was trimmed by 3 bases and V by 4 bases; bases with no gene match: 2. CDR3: CASSTGQEETQYF. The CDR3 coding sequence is TGCGCCAGCAGCACGGGACAGGAAGAGACCCAGTACTTC.

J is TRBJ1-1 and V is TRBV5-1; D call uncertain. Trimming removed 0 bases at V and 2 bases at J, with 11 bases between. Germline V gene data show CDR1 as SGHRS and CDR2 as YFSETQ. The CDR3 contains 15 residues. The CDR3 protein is CASSLDGYDNTEAFF. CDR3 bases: TGCGCCAGCAGCTTGGACGGGTACGACAACACTGAAGCTTTCTTT. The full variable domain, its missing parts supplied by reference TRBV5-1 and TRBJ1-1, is KAGVTQTPRYLIKTRGQQVTLSCSPISGHRSVSWYQQTPGQGLQFLFEYFSETQRNKGNFPGRFSGRQFSNSRSEMNVSTLELGDSALYLCASSLDGYDNTEAFFGQGTRLTVV.

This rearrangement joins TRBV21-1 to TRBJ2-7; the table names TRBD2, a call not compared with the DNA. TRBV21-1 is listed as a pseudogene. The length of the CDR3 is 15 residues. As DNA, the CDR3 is TGTGCCAGCCAACCGGGACTAGCGGGATCCTACGAGCAGTACTTC. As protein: CASQPGLAGSYEQYF.

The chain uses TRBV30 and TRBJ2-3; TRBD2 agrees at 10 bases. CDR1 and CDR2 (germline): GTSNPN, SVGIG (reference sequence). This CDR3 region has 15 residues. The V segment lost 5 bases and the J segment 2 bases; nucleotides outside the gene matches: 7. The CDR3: CAWGIAGGITDTQYF. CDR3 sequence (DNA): TGTGCCTGGGGGATAGCGGGAGGCATCACAGATACGCAGTATTTT.

The DNA of the CDR3 is TGTGCCAGCGGGATATTAGCGGGAGGGAACACCGGGGAGCTGTTTTTT. Translating gives CASGILAGGNTGELFF. The V gene is TRBV27, the J gene TRBJ2-2; 10 positions match TRBD2. The CDR3 is 16 residues long. The J segment lost 1 base and the V segment lost 8 bases, leaving 7 bases of the junction unmatched. Per germline, CDR1 MNHEY and CDR2 SMNVEV (reference sequence).

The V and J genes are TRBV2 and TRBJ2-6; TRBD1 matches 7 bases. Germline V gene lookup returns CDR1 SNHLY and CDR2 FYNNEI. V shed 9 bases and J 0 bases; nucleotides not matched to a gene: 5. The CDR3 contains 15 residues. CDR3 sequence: CASRQGSSGANVLTF. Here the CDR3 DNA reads TGTGCCAGTCGACAGGGTTCCTCTGGGGCCAACGTCCTGACTTTC.

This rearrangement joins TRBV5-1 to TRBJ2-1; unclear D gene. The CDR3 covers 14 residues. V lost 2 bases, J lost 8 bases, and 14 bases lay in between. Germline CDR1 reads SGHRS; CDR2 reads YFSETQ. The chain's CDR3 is CASSFTAEPDEQFF. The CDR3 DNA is TGCGCCAGCAGCTTTACCGCGGAACCCGATGAGCAGTTCTTC.